A single sample gave rise to the 21 T cell receptor beta chains below, sequenced in a study of blood T cell repertoires in COVID-19. Only in-frame clones appear in the TCRdb table, and some are missing; sequencing was by immunoSEQ multiplex PCR. This sample has about 310,000 clones, with over 75% found just once. Sequencing was carried out using PBMCs or T cells enriched from blood (not recorded which). These receptors came from a man in his thirties or forties who had recovered from COVID-19.

Only one count was recorded for this clone. V gene TRBV10-3 combines with J gene TRBJ1-1, with TRBD1 matching 12 bases. The CDR3 has 15 amino acids. V lost 6 bases to trimming and J lost 4 bases; unmatched junction nucleotides: 6. Germline-derived CDR1 and CDR2 are ENHRY and SYGVKD. In DNA, the CDR3 is TGTGCCATCAGCGGGGACAGGGGGCGTAGCACTGAAGCTTTCTTT. It encodes CAISGDRGRSTEAFF.

This chain connects TRBV5-1 to TRBJ2-3, with a tentative D call TRBD2 (6 bases). The ends were cut back, 5 bases at V and 5 bases at J, with 15 bases in the middle. Germline V CDR1 and CDR2: SGHRS, YFSETQ. The CDR3 is 14 residues long. The CDR3 spells CASRPGGAGDTQYF. As DNA, the CDR3 is TGCGCCAGCAGGCCAGGCGGGGCGGGAGATACGCAGTATTTT. Using reference TRBV5-1 and TRBJ2-3 for the parts outside the CDR3, the full variable domain is KAGVTQTPRYLIKTRGQQVTLSCSPISGHRSVSWYQQTPGQGLQFLFEYFSETQRNKGNFPGRFSGRQFSNSRSEMNVSTLELGDSALYLCASRPGGAGDTQYFGPGTRLTVL.

The rearrangement uses TRBV7-8 and TRBJ2-5; D uncertain. The CDR3 contains 15 residues. Looked up from germline, CDR1 is SGHVS and CDR2 is FQNEAQ. The ends were cut back, 5 bases at V and 0 bases at J, with 13 bases in the middle. CDR3 sequence reads: CASSDVYRNQETQYF. The DNA of the CDR3 is TGTGCCAGCAGCGATGTTTACAGAAACCAAGAGACCCAGTACTTC.

This chain's CDR3 is CASSSFTDTQYF. The CDR3 coding sequence is TGTGCCAGCAGTTCATTCACAGATACGCAGTATTTT. The chain carries TRBV28 and TRBJ2-3; D unclear. Germline CDR1 reads MDHEN; CDR2 reads SYDVKM. This CDR3 contains 12 residues. The V gene lost 4 bases and the J gene lost 2 bases, with 4 bases spanning the gap.

This chain uses TRBV7-3 with TRBJ2-1; TRBD2 might be the D (6 bases). The CDR3 spans 15 residues. V was clipped by 6 bases and J by 3 bases, with 15 bases between them. Germline CDR1 and CDR2: SGHTA and FQGTGA. CDR3 in amino acids: CASSYGGPVYNEQFF. For the CDR3, the DNA is TGTGCCAGCAGTTACGGGGGACCAGTCTACAATGAGCAGTTCTTC.

In this sample, this clone turned up a few times. This sequence joins TRBV6-5 and TRBJ1-2; D gene ambiguous. Trimming took off 6 bases at V and 0 bases at J, with 8 bases between the two ends. Looked up from germline, CDR1 is MNHEY and CDR2 is SVGAGI. The CDR3 extends over 13 amino acids. Here the CDR3 DNA reads TGTGCCAGCAGGCGCGAAGCTAACTATGGCTACACCTTC. Amino acid sequence: CASRREANYGYTF.

This chain joins TRBV5-1 and TRBJ1-2, with 7 bases matching TRBD1. This CDR3 has 13 amino acids. Germline CDR1 reads SGHRS; CDR2 reads YFSETQ. After removal of 4 bases from V and 8 bases from J, the junction contained 8 bases not matched to a gene. The CDR3 region has the DNA TGCGCCAGCAGCACCGGCGACAGGGACGGCTACACCTTC. Amino acids: CASSTGDRDGYTF.

The genes are TRBV30 and TRBJ2-5; 7 bases line up with TRBD1. From germline, CDR1 is GTSNPN and CDR2 SVGIG (reference sequence). V lost 3 bases and J lost 2; bases outside the gene matches: 6. The CDR3 consists of 14 residues. CDR3 DNA: TGTGCCTGGAGGATCACGGGACAGCAAGAGACCCAGTACTTC. Amino acids: CAWRITGQQETQYF.

The V gene is TRBV11-1, the J gene TRBJ1-2; TRBD1 aligns across 8 bases. Looked up from germline, CDR1 is SGHAT and CDR2 is FQDESV (reference sequence). The CDR3 length is 14 residues. V was clipped by 2 bases and J by 3 bases; unmatched bases: 2. CDR3 nucleotides: TGTGCCAGCAGCTTAACAGGGGGAGACTATGGCTACACCTTC. This sequence encodes CASSLTGGDYGYTF.

The rearrangement joins TRBV19 to TRBJ1-5; D remains ambiguous. This CDR3 has 15 amino acids. The germline V gene encodes CDR1 LNHDA and CDR2 SQIVND (reference sequence). V was shortened by 4 bases and J by 6 bases, with 16 bases between the two germline ends. The CDR3 is CASSNPGSWSQPQHF. CDR3 nucleotides: TGTGCCAGTAGTAATCCGGGATCTTGGAGTCAGCCCCAGCATTTT. Filled out from reference TRBV19 and TRBJ1-5, the complete variable domain reads DGGITQSPKYLFRKEGQNVTLSCEQNLNHDAMYWYRQDPGQGLRLIYYSQIVNDFQKGDIAEGYSVSREKKESFPLTVTSAQKNPTAFYLCASSNPGSWSQPQHFGDGTRLSIL.

V is TRBV3-1 (or the pseudogene TRBV3-2) and J is TRBJ1-2; D is uncertain. Trimming left V 4 bases short and J 6 bases short, with 15 bases between. This CDR3 is built from 14 residues. Germline V gene data show CDR1 as LGHDT and CDR2 as YNNKEL (reference sequence). CDR3 nucleotides: TGTGCCAGCAGCCGATCAGGAGGTTCCGATGGCTACACCTTC. Translation gives CASSRSGGSDGYTF.

The chain couples TRBV12-3 or TRBV12-4 to TRBJ1-1; D uncertain. This CDR3 has 12 residues. V dropped 1 base and J dropped 4 bases, with 4 bases sitting between them. The CDR3 reads CASSLGSTEAFF. The CDR3 DNA reads TGTGCCAGCAGTTTAGGGAGCACTGAAGCTTTCTTT.

This chain connects TRBV30 to TRBJ2-3; a possible D gene is TRBD2 (5 bases). Trimming took 5 bases from V and 4 from J, leaving 13 bases between them. This CDR3 has 13 residues. Germline loops: CDR1 GTSNPN, CDR2 SVGIG (reference sequence). The CDR3 DNA sequence: TGTGCCTGGGGCGCGAGCGGCGCAGATACGCAGTATTTT. It translates to CAWGASGADTQYF.

Regarding this clone: Sequence at one end of the junction differs from germline and may be a read error. This sequence joins TRBV7-7 and TRBJ1-3; maybe TRBD1 (6 bases). The CDR3 sequence is 13 residues long. Germline V gene lookup returns CDR1 SSHAT and CDR2 FNYEAQ (reference sequence). The CDR3 protein is CASSPGVENTIYF. In DNA form, the CDR3 reads TGTGCTAGCAGCCCAGGGGTTGAAAACACCATATATTTT. Supplemented by reference TRBV7-7 and TRBJ1-3, the full variable domain reads GAGVSQSPRYKVTKRGQDVTLRCDPISSHATLYWYQQALGQGPEFLTYFNYEAQPDKSGLPSDRFSAERPEGSISTLTIQRTEQRDSAMYRCASSPGVENTIYFGEGSWLTVV.

This clone was counted a single time. Other DNA variants within this sample encode the same CDR3. The chain uses TRBV5-1 and TRBJ1-2; D gene unclear. Looked up from germline, CDR1 is SGHRS and CDR2 is YFSETQ. Trimming left V 0 bases short and J 0 bases short, with 6 bases between. This CDR3 is built from 14 residues. The DNA of the CDR3 is TGCGCCAGCAGCTTGGACAGCCCTAACTATGGCTACACCTTC. It codes for CASSLDSPNYGYTF. Full variable domain (outside the CDR3, taken from reference TRBV5-1 and TRBJ1-2): KAGVTQTPRYLIKTRGQQVTLSCSPISGHRSVSWYQQTPGQGLQFLFEYFSETQRNKGNFPGRFSGRQFSNSRSEMNVSTLELGDSALYLCASSLDSPNYGYTFGSGTRLTVV.

The V gene is TRBV6-2 or TRBV6-3, the J gene TRBJ1-5, with D unresolved. Between the trimmed V and J ends, which lost 5 bases and 1 base, there was a span of 15 bases. The CDR3 is made up of 16 amino acids. Germline CDR1 MNHEY, CDR2 SVGEGT. This CDR3 is CASSNTGSRSNQPQHF. Written as DNA, the CDR3 is TGTGCCAGCAGTAATACGGGATCGAGAAGCAATCAGCCCCAGCATTTT.

The rearrangement joins TRBV10-3 to TRBJ2-1; TRBD2 matches at 14 bases. Germline V gives CDR1 ENHRY, CDR2 SYGVKD. The CDR3 spans 15 residues. J lost 9 bases, V lost 7 bases, and 8 bases had no gene match. The CDR3: CAINNGLAGGSEQFF. CDR3 nucleotide sequence: TGTGCCATCAACAACGGACTAGCGGGGGGATCTGAGCAGTTCTTC.

This clone was counted between two and nine times. The chain is built from TRBV30 and TRBJ1-5, with 10 bases aligning to TRBD1. Germline V gene data show CDR1 as GTSNPN and CDR2 as SVGIG (reference sequence). The junction had 6 bases not matched to a gene; V was cut back by 4 bases and J by 9 bases. The CDR3 is 13 amino acids. CDR3 sequence (DNA): TGTGCCTGGACCCCAGGACAGGGGGGGCCCCAGCATTTT. As protein: CAWTPGQGGPQHF.

The CDR3 DNA is TGCGCCAGCAGGGGAGGTTCGGGCTCTGAAGCTTTCTTT. Translating gives CASRGGSGSEAFF. The J gene is TRBJ1-1, the V gene TRBV10-2; the D is unclear. Germline V gene lookup returns CDR1 WSHSY and CDR2 SAAADI. The CDR3 has 13 residues. V was shortened by 6 bases and J by 6 bases, with 14 bases between the two germline ends.

This clone was counted a few times. The chain combines TRBV30 with TRBJ2-2; D may be TRBD2 (5 bases). The germline V and J ends were trimmed by 1 base and 6 bases, with 9 bases remaining between them. Germline values: CDR1 GTSNPN, CDR2 SVGIG (reference sequence). This CDR3 is built from 13 residues. DNA of the CDR3: TGTGCCTGGAGTGAACAAGCGGCCGGGGAGCTGTTTTTT. Encoded protein: CAWSEQAAGELFF. Supplemented by reference TRBV30 and TRBJ2-2, the full variable domain reads SQTIHQWPATLVQPVGSPLSLECTVEGTSNPNLYWYRQAAGRGLQLLFYSVGIGQISSEVPQNLSASRPQDRQFILSSKKLLLSDSGFYLCAWSEQAAGELFFGEGSRLTVL.

About this clone: Additional DNA sequences in this sample encode the identical CDR3. The chain uses TRBV24-1 and TRBJ1-1; TRBD1 agrees at 8 bases. Per germline, CDR1 KGHDR and CDR2 SFDVKD. This CDR3 region has 15 residues. Trimming cost V 3 bases and J 1 base; bases outside gene matches: 3. The CDR3 is CATSDPTGGNTEAFF. Written as DNA, the CDR3 is TGTGCCACCAGTGATCCTACAGGGGGGAACACTGAAGCTTTCTTT.